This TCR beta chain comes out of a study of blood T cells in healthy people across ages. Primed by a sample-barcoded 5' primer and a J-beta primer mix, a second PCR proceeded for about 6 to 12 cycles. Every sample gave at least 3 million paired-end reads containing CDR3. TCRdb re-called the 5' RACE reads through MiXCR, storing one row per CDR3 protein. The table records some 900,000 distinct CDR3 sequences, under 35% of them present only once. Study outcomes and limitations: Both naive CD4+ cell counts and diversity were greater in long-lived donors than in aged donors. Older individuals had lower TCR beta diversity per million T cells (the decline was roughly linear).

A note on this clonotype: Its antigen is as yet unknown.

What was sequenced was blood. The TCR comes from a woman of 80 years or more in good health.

CDR3 bases: TGTGCCAGCAGCTTAGGTTTCAGGGATCAGCCCCAGCATTTT. Its translation is CASSLGFRDQPQHF. The chain is built from TRBV7-2 and TRBJ1-5, with D tentatively TRBD1 (5 bases). This CDR3 is built from 14 residues. Trimming left V 1 base short and J 5 bases short, with 9 bases between. Germline CDR1 reads SGHTA; CDR2 reads FQGNSA.